The 21 T cell receptor beta chains below come from one sample, sequenced in a study of response to subunit inactivated influenza vaccine. TCRdb redid the calling of the RT-PCR reads with MiXCR, one entry per CDR3 protein. The sample lists roughly 710,000 distinct CDR3 sequences; 13% to 15% were seen once. Sequencing was performed on PBMCs from blood, taken 14 to 15 days before vaccination. Receptors originate from a man aged 50-59 years who received an inactivated influenza vaccine.

The chain carries TRBV14 and TRBJ1-6, with D perhaps TRBD1 (6 bases). Trimming pared 1 base from V and 5 bases from J, leaving 12 bases between. The CDR3 sequence is 16 residues long. The V gene's germline CDR1 is SGHDN and CDR2 FVKESK. The CDR3 DNA follows: TGTGCCAGCAGCCAAGCACAGGGCGTCCATAATTCACCCCTCCACTTT. Translation gives CASSQAQGVHNSPLHF.

This clonotype was counted at least ten times. V and J are TRBV3-1 and TRBJ2-7; 9 bases are a match to TRBD2. The V segment lost 4 bases and the J segment 3 bases; nucleotides outside the gene matches: 13. Germline-derived CDR1 and CDR2 are LGHDT and YNNKEL (reference sequence). The CDR3 loop spans 17 amino acids. CDR3 DNA: TGTGCCAGCAGCCCGGAAAAGTTAGCGGGAGCGAACTACGAGCAGTACTTC. As protein: CASSPEKLAGANYEQYF.

The chain carries TRBV12-3 or TRBV12-4 and TRBJ2-2; 7 bases agree with TRBD2. The CDR3 contains 12 residues. The V segment lost 6 bases and the J segment 6 bases; nucleotides outside the gene matches: 1. CDR3 residues: CASRTSPGELFF. The CDR3 DNA is TGTGCCAGCAGGACTAGCCCCGGGGAGCTGTTTTTT.

This sequence joins TRBV6-2 or TRBV6-3 and TRBJ2-6; D uncertain. V lost 6 bases, J lost 1 base, and 16 bases lay in between. Germline values: CDR1 MNHEY, CDR2 SVGEGT. This CDR3 region has 17 residues. CDR3 protein: CASSLWTSLSGANVLTF. The CDR3 DNA is TGTGCCAGCAGCCTGTGGACCTCGCTTTCTGGGGCCAACGTCCTGACTTTC.

This clonotype turned up a few times. CDR3 nucleotide sequence: TGTGCCAGCAGGCCCGTTGGAGTACGGGATAATTCACCCCTCCACTTT. Its protein product is CASRPVGVRDNSPLHF. This chain connects TRBV6-1 to TRBJ1-6, with D unresolved. V was clipped by 6 bases and J by 5 bases, with 17 bases between them. CDR1 is MNHNS, CDR2 SASEGT, per germline. The length of the CDR3 is 16 residues.

This clonotype appeared a few times. V gene TRBV20-1 combines with J gene TRBJ1-5; TRBD1 is a possible D gene (6 bases). This CDR3 is 15 amino acids long. CDR1 is DFQATT and CDR2 is SNEGSKA in the germline V gene (reference sequence). Trimming cost V 2 bases and J 0 bases, with 11 bases left between them. CDR3 protein: CSARIQGTSNQPQHF. The DNA of the CDR3 is TGCAGTGCTAGAATCCAGGGGACTAGCAATCAGCCCCAGCATTTT.

This clonotype showed up many times. CDR3 in DNA: TGTGCCACCAGTGAGGGACAGGGGCATAGCAATCAGCCCCAGCATTTT. Protein product: CATSEGQGHSNQPQHF. The chain joins TRBV24-1 to TRBJ1-5, with 10 bases lining up with TRBD1. Germline V gene sequence: CDR1 KGHDR, CDR2 SFDVKD. The CDR3 consists of 16 residues. Unmatched junction bases numbered 2, after V lost 4 bases and J lost 0 bases.

This clonotype appeared a few times. The chain employs TRBV28 and TRBJ1-5; a possible D gene is TRBD1 (5 bases). This CDR3 comprises 14 residues. The germline gives CDR1 MDHEN, CDR2 SYDVKM. Trimming stripped 4 bases from V and 3 bases from J, with 10 bases between. As DNA, the CDR3 is TGTGCCAGCAGTTGGGCACAGGTCAATCAGCCCCAGCATTTT. It encodes CASSWAQVNQPQHF.

This clonotype showed up just a few times. The gene calls are TRBV9 and TRBJ2-1; 13 nucleotides agree with TRBD2. From germline, CDR1 is SGDLS and CDR2 YYNGEE. CDR3 length equals 16 residues. V shed 4 bases and J 8 bases; nucleotides not matched to a gene: 9. The CDR3 here is CASSPEGLAGIDEQFF. The DNA for the CDR3 is TGTGCCAGCAGCCCTGAGGGACTAGCGGGAATCGATGAGCAGTTCTTC.

This clonotype was seen a few times. The J gene is TRBJ2-7, the V gene TRBV6-5, with D unclear. Germline V CDR1 and CDR2: MNHEY, SVGAGI. V was clipped by 4 bases and J by 0 bases, with 13 bases between them. The CDR3 runs to 15 residues. CDR3 in DNA: TGTGCCAGCAGTTCCCCAGCGTATATCTCCTACGAGCAGTACTTC. Its translation: CASSSPAYISYEQYF.

This clonotype showed up just a few times. The V call is TRBV2, the J call TRBJ2-2; perhaps TRBD2 as D (6 bases). The CDR3 sequence is 14 residues long. Germline V CDR1 and CDR2: SNHLY, FYNNEI. Trimming cost V 6 bases and J 1 base, with 9 bases left between them. The CDR3 coding sequence is TGTGCCAGCAGCCGGGAGAAGAACACCGGGGAGCTGTTTTTT. The encoded protein is CASSREKNTGELFF.

This clonotype occurred once. The chain has TRBV18 and TRBJ2-1, with 8 bases that match TRBD2. CDR3 length: 17 residues. The trim removed 2 bases at V and 4 bases at J, leaving 10 bases unmatched. CDR1 and CDR2 (germline): KGHSH, LQKENI. The CDR3 here is CASSPKISGTHYNEQFF. For the CDR3, the DNA is TGTGCCAGCTCACCAAAGATTAGCGGGACCCATTACAATGAGCAGTTCTTC. Full variable domain (rest looked up from reference TRBV18 and TRBJ2-1): NAGVMQNPRHLVRRRGQEARLRCSPMKGHSHVYWYRQLPEEGLKFMVYLQKENIIDESGMPKERFSAEFPKEGPSILRIQQVVRGDSAAYFCASSPKISGTHYNEQFFGPGTRLTVL.

The chain uses TRBV9 and TRBJ2-1; 14 bases fit TRBD2. The CDR3 sequence is 16 residues long. The germline CDR1 and CDR2 sequences are SGDLS and YYNGEE. Germline trimming cut 0 bases from V and 8 bases from J; bases unmatched to any gene: 4. Written as DNA, the CDR3 is TGTGCCAGCAGCGTAGGACTAGCGGGAGGGCGCGATGAGCAGTTCTTC. This translates into CASSVGLAGGRDEQFF.

The chain carries TRBV4-2 and TRBJ2-1; D ambiguous. Germline CDR1 LGHNA, CDR2 YNFKEQ. V was pared by 0 bases and J by 8 bases, with 11 bases between. The CDR3 is made up of 14 amino acids. CDR3: CASSQDVGAYEQFF. CDR3 nucleotide sequence: TGTGCCAGCAGCCAAGATGTCGGAGCGTATGAGCAGTTCTTC.

The sample holds a few counts of this clonotype. The chain links TRBV7-9 to TRBJ1-2, with D possibly being TRBD1 (6 bases). This CDR3 has 13 amino acids. Trimming removed 4 bases at V and 5 bases at J, with 11 bases between. CDR1 and CDR2 (germline): SEHNR, FQNEAQ (reference sequence). Here the CDR3 reads CASSSGGRYGYTF. In DNA, the CDR3 is TGTGCCAGCAGCTCGGGGGGCCGATATGGCTACACCTTC.

V is TRBV5-1 and J is TRBJ2-5; 9 nucleotides match TRBD1. CDR1 SGHRS and CDR2 YFSETQ come from the germline V gene. Trimming at V came to 0 bases and at J to 3 bases, leaving 6 bases not matched to a gene. This CDR3 is built from 16 residues. The CDR3 sequence: CASSLEQGALKETQYF. The CDR3 DNA reads TGCGCCAGCAGCTTGGAACAGGGGGCCCTTAAAGAGACCCAGTACTTC.

This rearrangement joins TRBV6-5 to TRBJ1-6; D might be TRBD1 (5 bases). CDR3 length: 18 amino acids. The germline V gene has CDR1 MNHEY and CDR2 SVGAGI. The ends were cut back, 0 bases at V and 0 bases at J, with 12 bases in the middle. CDR3 sequence reads: CASSYSSAGGSYNSPLHF. The CDR3 DNA follows: TGTGCCAGCAGTTACTCAAGTGCCGGGGGCTCCTATAATTCACCCCTCCACTTT.

This clonotype was observed a handful of times. The chain has TRBV12-3 or TRBV12-4 and TRBJ2-5; D call uncertain. Trimming shortened V by 3 bases and J by 2 bases, and 16 bases separated the two germline ends. There are 16 residues in the CDR3. CDR3 DNA sequence: TGTGCCAGCAGTTTTGGCCCACCCCGCCTGCAAGAGACCCAGTACTTC. Amino acids: CASSFGPPRLQETQYF.

Many counts were recorded for this clonotype. The chain joins TRBV20-1 to TRBJ2-7; 14 nucleotides align to TRBD2. Unmatched junction bases numbered 6, after V lost 5 bases and J lost 3 bases. Germline V gives CDR1 DFQATT, CDR2 SNEGSKA (reference sequence). The CDR3 extends over 15 amino acids. CDR3 bases: TGCAGTGCTCCCGGGACTAGCGGGGGCTACTACGAGCAGTACTTC. It yields the protein CSAPGTSGGYYEQYF.

This clonotype turned up a few times. The chain uses TRBV7-8 and TRBJ2-1, with 15 bases lining up with TRBD2. Germline-derived CDR1 and CDR2 are SGHVS and FQNEAQ. The trim removed 4 bases at V and 4 bases at J, leaving 8 bases unmatched. This CDR3 comprises 18 residues. The CDR3 DNA sequence: TGTGCCAGCAGCTCCGGACTAGCGGGGGGGGGACATTACAATGAGCAGTTCTTC. It encodes CASSSGLAGGGHYNEQFF.

The chain has TRBV9 and TRBJ1-5; the D is unclear. Between the trimmed V and J ends, which lost 0 bases and 0 bases, there was a span of 7 bases. The germline V gene encodes CDR1 SGDLS and CDR2 YYNGEE. CDR3 length equals 15 residues. The CDR3 sequence is CASSVDPNSNQPQHF. The CDR3 nucleotides read TGTGCCAGCAGCGTAGACCCGAATAGCAATCAGCCCCAGCATTTT.